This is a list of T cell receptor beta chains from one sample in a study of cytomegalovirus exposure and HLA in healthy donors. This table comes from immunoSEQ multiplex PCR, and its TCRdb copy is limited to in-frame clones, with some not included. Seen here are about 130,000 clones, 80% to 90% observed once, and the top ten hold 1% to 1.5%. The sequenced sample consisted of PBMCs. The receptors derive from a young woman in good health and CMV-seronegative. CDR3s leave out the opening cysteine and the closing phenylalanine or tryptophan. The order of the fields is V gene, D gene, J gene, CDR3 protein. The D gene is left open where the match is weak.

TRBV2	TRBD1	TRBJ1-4	ASATGMATNEKLF
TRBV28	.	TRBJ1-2	ASSFAGRDYGYT
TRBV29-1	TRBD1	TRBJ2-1	SVSQRNRGLYNEQF
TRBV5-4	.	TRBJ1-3	ASSPGMHENTIY
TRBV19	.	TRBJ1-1	ASSIAVWAGRMNTEAF
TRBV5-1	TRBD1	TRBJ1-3	ASSWTSRGDSGNTIY
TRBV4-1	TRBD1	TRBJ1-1	ASTKGQGDNTEAF
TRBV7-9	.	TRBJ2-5	ASSLDAGSETQY
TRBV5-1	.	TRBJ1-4	ASSFATESGKLF
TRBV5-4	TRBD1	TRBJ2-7	ASSFGDRAYEQY
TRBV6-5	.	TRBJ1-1	ASKVAATGHTEAF
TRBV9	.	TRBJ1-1	ASSAEGIGNTEAF
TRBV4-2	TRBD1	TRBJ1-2	ASSAQTGVDNYGYT
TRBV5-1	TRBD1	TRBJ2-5	ASSPPQGAVRETQY
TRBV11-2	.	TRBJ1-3	ASRRGSGNTIY
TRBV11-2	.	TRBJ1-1	ASSYSGTEAF
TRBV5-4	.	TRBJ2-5	ASLGEDQETQY
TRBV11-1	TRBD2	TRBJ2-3	ASSAREVGADTQY
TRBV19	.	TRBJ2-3	ASLPQGTDTQY
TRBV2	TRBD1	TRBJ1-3	ASSRQGAGNTIY
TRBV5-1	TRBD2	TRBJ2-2	ASSSGTSTWGELF
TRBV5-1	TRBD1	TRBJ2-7	ASRAGTESYEQY
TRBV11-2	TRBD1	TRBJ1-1	ASSLAGQTMNTEAF
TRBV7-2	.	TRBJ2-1	ASSPTSGGPGDRQF
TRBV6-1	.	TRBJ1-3	ASSDGARRGSGNTIY
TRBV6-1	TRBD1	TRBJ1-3	ASSEGQGRSGNTIY
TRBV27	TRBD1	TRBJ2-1	ATWTGAYNEQF
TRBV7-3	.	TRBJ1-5	ASSFGQSNQPQH
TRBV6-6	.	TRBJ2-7	ASTPTAGLSYEQY
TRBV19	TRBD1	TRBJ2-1	ASSIGVGTGSGNEQF
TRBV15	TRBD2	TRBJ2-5	ATSRASGGARETQY
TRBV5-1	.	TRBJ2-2	ASSRQRGPGAGELF
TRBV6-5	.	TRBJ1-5	ASSYIGSSNQPQH